The TCR beta chain described here comes from a study of identical twins (TCRdb year 2016). Broadly, across the study: The study deep-sequenced TCR alpha and beta repertoires from monozygotic twins, unrelated adults of various ages and cord blood to test whether fetal clonotypes persist. To rule out contamination, the twin experiments were replicated at different times with different library preparation protocols.

Every donor in the study was a healthy Caucasian. Three pairs of female monozygotic twins, all aged roughly 18 to 29 years, were included in the twin cohort. Peripheral blood mononuclear cells were used as the source from which RNA for TCR libraries was isolated. A word on this clonotype: It has no known antigen specificity. No base qualities exist here, and no much larger clone lies one base off it.

General conclusions and limits of the study: The excess sharing between twins in beta out-of-frame sequences was weaker because fewer shared sequences reduced the signal-to-noise ratio. Zero-insertion analyses could be partly confounded by invariant T cells such as MAIT and iNKT, though diverse VJ usage argued against such confounding for most clonotypes. Fewer insertions were carried by abundant cord blood beta clonotypes, a similar but weaker trend appeared in young adult naive repertoires, and no such trend appeared in memory repertoires. Compared with coincidental sharing between unrelated individuals, out-of-frame TCR alpha sequences shared between twins showed an excess of sequences with low generation probability. Recombination models systematically underestimated out-of-frame TCR alpha sharing in monozygotic twins but agreed with sharing between unrelated individuals. Conclusions relied on cross-sectional statistical analysis, since the same donors could not be followed over many years.

Library creation used 5' RACE. This sample was sequenced with an Illumina HiSeq 2000. A universal primer binding site was introduced by template switching, and a unique molecular identifier was present in the final cDNA, enabling accurate counting of TCR cDNA molecules. Specific primers in the conserved constant-segment region were used to synthesize first-strand cDNA for TCR alpha and beta chains. To control for contamination, every cDNA library carried two barcodes: a SMART-Mk sample barcode plus Illumina barcodes. TruSeq adapter sequences along with Illumina sample barcodes were introduced in two successive PCR steps. The TCR alpha and beta cDNA libraries were sequenced on the Illumina HiSeq platform using custom primers. On the study's bioinformatics: MiGEC was used to process raw reads and extract unique molecular identifiers, and MiXCR was used to find CDR3 positions. For each individual, recombination models were inferred using an EM algorithm with the repgenHMM and IGoR tools. The tcR package in R was used for shared clonotype analysis, with sharing normalized by the product of cloneset sizes. To study raw recombination free of thymic and clonal selection effects, out-of-frame nonproductive sequences were analyzed. TCRdb passed the public sequencing reads through fastp at Q25 and MiXCR, retaining productive beta sequences. Every CDR3 protein is listed once, alongside the most common genes and DNA of its rows. The V and J calls, along with clone size, are taken from TCRdb and not from the paper's own processing. The sample has about 920,000 distinct CDR3 sequences on record, roughly an eighth of them singletons. Together, the top ten hold about 1.6% of the sample.

Taken from the germline V gene, the CDR1 and CDR2 loops are MDHEN and SYDVKM. The germline ends are 18 bases apart after V is trimmed by 8 bases and J by 4 bases. The CDR3, from cysteine to valine, totals 14 residues. Just CDR3 DNA is preserved here, 42 bases in frame from base 1. This sample also appeared in a second study, on yellow fever vaccine responses in identical twins. In that second paper, the authors write: The authors reported that the T cell response to vaccination in identical twins appeared partly convergent and partly personalized. In identical twins, the study followed T cell clones that responded to the vaccine with precision.

Sequencing was done on a sample of PBMCs. This receptor chain uses TRBV28 and TRBJ2-7, and perhaps TRBD1 as D gene, on 6 matching bases. The sequence derives from a woman aged 18-29 years in good health. The CDR3 protein sequence reads: CASRPGQTIYEQYV. The nucleotide sequence reads TGTGCCAGCCGTCCGGGACAAACAATTTACGAGCAGTACGTC.